This T cell receptor beta chain comes out of a study of T cells in narcolepsy (dated by TCRdb to 2017 to 2018). Background on the whole study: Healthy control donors were enrolled in the study alongside patients who had narcolepsy type 1 or type 2 (NT1, NT2). To look for autoreactive T cells in narcolepsy patients that target self-antigens of hypocretin neurons (hypocretin, TRIB2), the study used TCR Vbeta sequencing to follow clonotypes in blood and CSF.

This clone was seen only a few times. It lacks a known antigen. Within one base of it there is no much larger clone, and no base qualities were kept. The CDR3 runs 15 residues from the cysteine to the phenylalanine. Here the CDR3 DNA is all that survives: 45 bases in frame from base 1. The germline V gene gives CDR1 as KGHSH and CDR2 as LQKENI. V lost 5 bases and J lost 4 bases, and the count of bases not matched to a germline gene is 8. What the research found in general, with its limitations: According to the report, autoreactive clonotypes were detected serially in the blood of the same patients and of different patients, but not in healthy controls. Numbers of sequenced blood memory CD4+ clonotypes were comparable, averaging about 40,000 in patients and around 30,000 in controls. Plots that compared CSF and blood CD4+ T cell clonotypes from the same patient highlighted HCRT-specific and TRIB2-specific autoreactive clonotypes. No sequences matching autoreactive T cell clones were present in some of the blood memory CD4+ repertoires from patients and controls.

Receptor libraries were prepared by the immunoSEQ multiplex PCR assay. As stored in TCRdb, this immuneACCESS dataset retains in-frame rearrangements with V and J assigned. A fraction of the clones does not appear; measured against another copy, unresolved V genes explain less than half of the discrepancy, and the remainder lacks a known reason. Recorded for this sample are under 40,000 clones; roughly four fifths of them occurred a single time. Of the sample, under 0.8% is held by the ten largest clones. For TCR Vbeta sequencing, memory CD4+ T cells were sorted ex vivo from the peripheral blood of narcolepsy patients and healthy controls.

This sequence was found in a human donor in good health. The sequencing input was memory (CD45RA-) CD4+ T cells from blood. This specimen's cell subset or site label, per the study, means: memory T cells sorted ex vivo from peripheral blood. The chain was built from TRBV18 and TRBJ1-1, and TRBD1 aligns with 9 junction nucleotides. The CDR3: CASSSSKQGATEAFF. The nucleotide sequence reads as follows: TGTGCCAGCTCATCAAGTAAACAGGGGGCCACTGAAGCTTTCTTT.